A single sample gave rise to the 10 T cell receptor beta chains below, sequenced in a study of shared clonotypes between healthy human individuals. The method was immunoSEQ multiplex PCR; TCRdb's version includes in-frame clones alone and lacks a portion of them. The data show around 2.5 million clones, 90% to 95% seen once. The sequencing input was naive CD4+ T cells from PBMCs. As for subset: CD45RA+ positively selected. All receptors come from a man aged 18 to 30 in good health. Some clones in this sample may be carry-over from other donors' samples.

The gene calls are TRBV7-9 and TRBJ2-3; 11 bases map to TRBD2. The CDR3 covers 18 residues. From germline, CDR1 is SEHNR and CDR2 FQNEAQ (reference sequence). J was trimmed by 0 bases and V by 5 bases; bases with no gene match: 10. CDR3 sequence reads: CASSTPSASGRSTDTQYF. The CDR3 DNA reads TGTGCCAGCAGCACCCCCTCCGCTAGCGGGAGGAGCACAGATACGCAGTATTTT.

The V call is TRBV27, the J call TRBJ1-2; TRBD1 might be the D (6 bases). V was clipped by 5 bases and J by 0 bases, with 19 bases between them. Germline-derived CDR1 and CDR2 are MNHEY and SMNVEV (reference sequence). The CDR3 consists of 17 residues. CDR3 nucleotides: TGTGCCAGCAGTACGCGGACAGCGGGGGCAACTAACTATGGCTACACCTTC. Translated: CASSTRTAGATNYGYTF.

The gene calls are TRBV7-2 and TRBJ2-5; D is uncertain. Per germline, CDR1 SGHTA and CDR2 FQGNSA. This CDR3 is built from 13 residues. Deletions cut 0 bases from V and 5 bases from J, with 7 bases between. The DNA of the CDR3 is TGTGCCAGCAGCTTAGCCCTTAGTGAGACCCAGTACTTC. Encoded protein: CASSLALSETQYF.

J is TRBJ2-7 and V is TRBV7-2; TRBD2 agrees at 12 bases. The CDR3 length is 15 residues. Germline CDR1 and CDR2: SGHTA and FQGNSA. With V trimmed by 4 bases and J by 6 bases, 7 bases remained unmatched. The CDR3 sequence is CASSSPRLAGVEQYF. As DNA, the CDR3 is TGTGCCAGCAGCTCCCCTCGACTAGCGGGAGTCGAGCAGTACTTC.

The chain joins TRBV5-1 to TRBJ2-3; 8 positions agree with TRBD2. V lost 1 base and J lost 0; bases outside the gene matches: 7. The germline gives CDR1 SGHRS, CDR2 YFSETQ. This CDR3 spans 17 amino acids. CDR3 region: CASSLWGSGTSTDTQYF. CDR3 nucleotide sequence: TGCGCCAGCAGCTTGTGGGGTAGCGGGACTAGCACAGATACGCAGTATTTT.

V is TRBV4-1 and J is TRBJ2-5; D is perhaps TRBD1 (7 bases). V lost 2 bases and J 5 bases, leaving 21 bases between the germline ends. Per germline, CDR1 MGHRA and CDR2 YSYEKL. The CDR3 spans 17 residues. Here the CDR3 DNA reads TGCGCCAGCAGCCAATTAGCAGGGGGGCCCCTGGGGGAGACCCAGTACTTC. Its protein product is CASSQLAGGPLGETQYF.

In regard to this clone: Other DNA sequences in this sample translate to the same CDR3. The rearrangement joins TRBV7-3 to TRBJ2-3; possible D gene TRBD1, 6 bases. The CDR3 contains 14 residues. Trimming removed 5 bases from V and 1 base from J, with 10 bases in between. The germline gives CDR1 SGHTA, CDR2 FQGTGA. Written as DNA, the CDR3 is TGTGCCAGCAGCCCCCGGACAGGCACAGATACGCAGTATTTT. Protein: CASSPRTGTDTQYF.

The gene calls are TRBV19 and TRBJ1-2; D gene uncertain. The germline CDR1 and CDR2 sequences are LNHDA and SQIVND (reference sequence). The length of the CDR3 is 15 residues. Between the trimmed V and J ends, which lost 3 bases and 5 bases, there was a span of 16 bases. The CDR3 sequence: CASSMAAERWYGYTF. The CDR3, as DNA: TGTGCCAGTAGTATGGCGGCGGAGAGGTGGTATGGCTACACCTTC.

The chain couples TRBV28 to TRBJ2-5, with TRBD2 matching 7 bases. The CDR3 has 15 amino acids. With 3 bases clipped from V and 5 bases from J, the junction kept 9 bases outside the gene matches. Germline CDR1 and CDR2: MDHEN and SYDVKM. The CDR3 sequence is CASSLQGLVRETQYF. CDR3 sequence (DNA): TGTGCCAGCAGTTTGCAAGGACTAGTGCGCGAGACCCAGTACTTC.

The chain combines TRBV28 with TRBJ2-2; D perhaps matches TRBD1 (6 bases). The CDR3 has 15 amino acids. Trimming stripped 2 bases from V and 3 bases from J, with 10 bases between. CDR1 is MDHEN and CDR2 is SYDVKM in the germline V gene. For the CDR3, the DNA is TGTGCCAGCAGTTTAACACAGGGCTACACCGGGGAGCTGTTTTTT. Amino acids: CASSLTQGYTGELFF.